This T cell receptor beta chain was found in a study of read filtering for tumor transcriptome and immune sequencing. Regarding this clonotype: Its antigen remains unknown. A read error may be the cause here, since a much bigger clone is one base away. This is likely a read error, given that the CDR3 carries no conserved phenylalanine or tryptophan at its end.

The CDR3 length is 14 residues. Trimming shortened V by 8 bases and J by 4 bases, and 17 bases separated the two germline ends. The library was built from 400 ng RNA with molecular barcoded adaptors for alpha/delta and beta/gamma chains. TCRdb passed the reads through MiXCR, listing each CDR3 protein once. There are 30,000 to 40,000 distinct CDR3 sequences in the sample; over 11% occur only once, and 6% to 8% lies in the top ten. Broader study findings: This fraction held mixed bone marrow immune cells after CD138-negative sorting.

Sequences were obtained from a population of CD138-negative cells sorted from bone marrow. This sequence joins TRBV12-3 or TRBV12-4 and TRBJ1-2; the D gene is possibly TRBD1 (5 bases). This clonotype was obtained from a donor aged 40 or over with multiple myeloma. CDR3 region: CASSPGPITYGYTS. In DNA, the CDR3 is TGTGCCAGCTCCCCGGGACCGATAACCTATGGCTACACCTCC.